The clone carrying this T cell receptor (beta chain) was counted many times. Its target is unknown. RNA transcripts gave rise to amplified TCR beta CDR3 regions. HTBI primers were used for first-round RT-PCR of the TCR CDR3. One entry per CDR3 protein results from TCRdb running MiXCR on the multiplex PCR reads. The data contain 700,000 or so distinct CDR3 sequences, around 15% of them singletons. The entry originates in a study of T cells in Graves' hyperthyroidism and ophthalmopathy. Across the whole study: Peripheral blood was acquired at first diagnosis, ahead of any therapy whatsoever.

Diagnosis rested on symptoms, serum thyroxine and TRAb, thyroid ultrasound, and orbital computed tomography. Study-wide results and caveats: The blood repertoire included most of the expanded thyroid clonotypes above 0.001.

Germline assignment: CDR1 MNHEY and CDR2 SMNVEV (reference sequence). CDR3 length: 14 amino acids. V gave up 7 bases and J gave up 7 bases; unmatched junction bases: 9. The chain recombines TRBV27 with TRBJ1-2, with 10 nucleotides matching TRBD1. The sequence was obtained from a young man with Graves' hyperthyroidism. Sequences were obtained from blood. The CDR3 sequence is CASTTTGGSSGYTF. Here the CDR3 DNA reads TGTGCCAGCACCACGACAGGGGGCAGCTCTGGCTACACCTTC.